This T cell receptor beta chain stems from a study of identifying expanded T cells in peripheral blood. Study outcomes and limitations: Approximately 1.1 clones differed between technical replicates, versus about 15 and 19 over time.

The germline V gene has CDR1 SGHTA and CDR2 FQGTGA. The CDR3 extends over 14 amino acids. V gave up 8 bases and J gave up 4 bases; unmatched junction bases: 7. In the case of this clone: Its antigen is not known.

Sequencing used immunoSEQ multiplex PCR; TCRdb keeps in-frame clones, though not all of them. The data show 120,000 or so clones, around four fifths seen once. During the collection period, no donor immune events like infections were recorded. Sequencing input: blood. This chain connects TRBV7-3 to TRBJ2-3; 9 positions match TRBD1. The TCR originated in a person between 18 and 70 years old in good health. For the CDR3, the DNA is TGTGCCAGCCGAAGGGACAGGGAAGCAGATACGCAGTATTTT. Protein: CASRRDREADTQYF.